The following is a TCR beta chain sequence with its context. No antigen is known for it. Every naive CD8 library was made from between about 20,000 and 1,000,000 sorted cells with 10%, 30% or 50% RNA. Sorting selected naive CD8 T cells with a CD8+CD4-CCR7+CD45RA+ phenotype. CDR1 MGHRA and CDR2 YSYEKL come from the germline V gene. Trimming shortened V by 3 bases and J by 6 bases, and 6 bases separated the two germline ends. The CDR3 sequence is 12 residues long. The data were taken from a study of molecular identifiers for immune sequencing clone quantification. Whole-study findings and limits: For effector cells, clones above 20 RNA copies held over 97% of molecules; for naive cells, under 1%.

Bulk TCR library preparation followed previously described methods with listed TCR primers. TCRdb reprocessed the PCR reads with MiXCR, giving one entry per CDR3 protein. In the table there are around 460,000 distinct CDR3 sequences, around 23% of which are singletons. Material for sequencing was naive CD8+ T cells from blood, with Jurkat cell RNA spiked in. The subset here: FACS-sorted CD8+CD4-CCR7+CD45RA+ naive T cells. The J gene is TRBJ2-1, the V gene TRBV4-1; D is unclear. The clonotype originates from a human donor in good health. Some libraries in this study had Jurkat cell RNA spiked in. This chain's CDR3 is CASSHGGNEQFF. The CDR3 DNA sequence: TGCGCCAGCAGCCACGGCGGCAATGAGCAGTTCTTC.